The 16 T cell receptor beta chains reported below all come from one sample, sequenced in a study of blood T cell repertoires in COVID-19. TCRdb's table, derived via immunoSEQ multiplex PCR, lists solely in-frame clones and lacks some. In the table there are about 120,000 clones, around 81% of which are singletons. The sequenced material came from peripheral blood. Source of these receptors: a man between 60 and 70 years old with acute or convalescent COVID-19.

The chain couples TRBV28 to TRBJ1-1; 8 bases are shared with TRBD1. This CDR3 region has 13 residues. V lost 6 bases and J lost 5; bases outside the gene matches: 5. Germline CDR1 MDHEN, CDR2 SYDVKM. The CDR3 sequence: CASRGQAGTEAFF. CDR3 coding DNA: TGTGCCAGCAGGGGACAGGCGGGGACTGAAGCTTTCTTT. Full variable domain (rest looked up from reference TRBV28 and TRBJ1-1): DVKVTQSSRYLVKRTGEKVFLECVQDMDHENMFWYRQDPGLGLRLIYFSYDVKMKEKGDIPEGYSVSREKKERFSLILESASTNQTSMYLCASRGQAGTEAFFGQGTRLTVV.

The chain recombines TRBV5-1 with TRBJ2-1; 12 bases are shared with TRBD2. Germline values: CDR1 SGHRS, CDR2 YFSETQ. V was pared by 4 bases and J by 4 bases, with 9 bases of the junction left unmatched. CDR3 length: 17 residues. In DNA, the CDR3 is TGCGCCAGCAGCCGCGCCCGGACTAGCGGGACTTACAATGAGCAGTTCTTC. Its translation is CASSRARTSGTYNEQFF.

The V and J genes are TRBV28 and TRBJ2-7; D possibly corresponds to TRBD2 (7 bases). Trimming pared 6 bases from V and 1 base from J, leaving 22 bases between. This CDR3 region has 17 residues. The germline V gene encodes CDR1 MDHEN and CDR2 SYDVKM. CDR3 in DNA: TGTGCCAGCAGAACAAGGGTGGGGGGGACAAGGTCCTACGAGCAGTACTTC. Protein sequence: CASRTRVGGTRSYEQYF.

This clone appeared a single time. The chain links TRBV6-6 to TRBJ1-4, with 9 bases matching TRBD1. J lost 2 bases, V lost 7 bases, and 5 bases had no gene match. This CDR3 comprises 15 residues. CDR1 MNHNY and CDR2 SVGAGI come from the germline V gene (reference sequence). CDR3 region: CASTLQGATNEKLFF. CDR3 bases: TGTGCCAGCACCCTACAGGGGGCCACTAATGAAAAACTGTTTTTT.

The V gene is TRBV4-2, the J gene TRBJ2-3, with 10 bases matching TRBD2. CDR1 and CDR2 from the germline V gene are LGHNA and YNFKEQ. This CDR3 has 16 amino acids. The junction had 4 bases not matched to a gene; V was cut back by 0 bases and J by 4 bases. The CDR3 region has the DNA TGTGCCAGCAGCCAAGATCTAGCGGGAGCGGCAGATACGCAGTATTTT. Translating it yields CASSQDLAGAADTQYF.

CDR3 loop: CASRYGTSGNNEQFF. In DNA, the CDR3 is TGTGCCAGCAGATACGGGACTAGCGGGAATAATGAGCAGTTCTTC. This chain joins TRBV13 and TRBJ2-1; 13 positions match TRBD2. The V segment lost 6 bases and the J segment 7 bases; nucleotides outside the gene matches: 6. The CDR3 runs 15 residues. Germline V CDR1 and CDR2: PRHDT, FYEKMQ (reference sequence).

The CDR3 DNA follows: TGTGCCACCTCCGTACTATCTGGAAACACCATATATTTT. The encoded protein is CATSVLSGNTIYF. The genes are TRBV19 and TRBJ1-3; D remains unclear. V dropped 10 bases and J dropped 1 base, with 11 bases sitting between them. CDR3 length: 13 residues. Germline CDR1 LNHDA, CDR2 SQIVND (reference sequence).

V and J are TRBV19 and TRBJ1-5; 7 nucleotides agree with TRBD1. This CDR3 is built from 14 residues. CDR1 and CDR2 from the germline V gene are LNHDA and SQIVND (reference sequence). V lost 10 bases and J lost 7; bases outside the gene matches: 13. The CDR3 loop reads CATKGGGGWQPQHF. The CDR3 DNA follows: TGTGCCACTAAAGGGGGCGGTGGCTGGCAGCCCCAGCATTTT.

The V gene is TRBV27, the J gene TRBJ1-5; D remains unclear. The CDR3 covers 13 residues. Germline CDR1 reads MNHEY; CDR2 reads SMNVEV (reference sequence). V was pared by 0 bases and J by 7 bases, with 7 bases between. CDR3 sequence reads: CASSLSRVQPQHF. CDR3 sequence (DNA): TGTGCCAGCAGTTTATCGAGGGTCCAGCCCCAGCATTTT.

This clone was recorded only once. CDR3: CASSLSTGGYSYEQYF. CDR3 DNA sequence: TGCGCCAGCAGCTTGAGTACAGGGGGCTACTCCTACGAGCAGTACTTC. The genes are TRBV5-1 and TRBJ2-7; TRBD1 matches at 9 bases. Trimming removed 1 base from V and 0 bases from J; junction bases left unmatched: 5. The CDR3 is made up of 16 amino acids. Germline CDR1 SGHRS, CDR2 YFSETQ.

This chain uses TRBV6-2 or TRBV6-3 with TRBJ2-1; TRBD2 matches 8 bases. J was trimmed by 0 bases and V by 5 bases; bases with no gene match: 6. This CDR3 is built from 16 residues. Looked up from germline, CDR1 is MNHEY and CDR2 is SVGEGT. For the CDR3, the DNA is TGTGCCAGCAGTAAAACTAGCGGAACCTCCTACAATGAGCAGTTCTTC. Its protein is CASSKTSGTSYNEQFF.

This clone was observed a handful of times. This chain links TRBV7-3 with TRBJ2-1; no definite D call. CDR3 size: 14 residues. Germline CDR1 reads SGHTA; CDR2 reads FQGTGA. V shed 7 bases and J shed 1 base, with 11 bases lying between them. CDR3 amino acids: CASTVGLSYNEQFF. Written as DNA, the CDR3 is TGTGCCAGCACCGTCGGTCTTTCCTACAATGAGCAGTTCTTC.

The CDR3 region is CASRAGQGVGYGYTF. The CDR3 bases are TGTGCCAGCAGAGCAGGACAGGGGGTGGGCTATGGCTACACCTTC. The V call is TRBV9, the J call TRBJ1-2; 10 bases fit TRBD1. Trimming removed 5 bases from V and 4 bases from J; junction bases left unmatched: 8. Germline V gene data show CDR1 as SGDLS and CDR2 as YYNGEE. CDR3 length: 15 amino acids. The full variable domain, its missing parts supplied by reference TRBV9 and TRBJ1-2, is DSGVTQTPKHLITATGQRVTLRCSPRSGDLSVYWYQQSLDQGLQFLIQYYNGEERAKGNILERFSAQQFPDLHSELNLSSLELGDSALYFCASRAGQGVGYGYTFGSGTRLTVV.

The table lists this clone with many counts. V and J are TRBV10-1 and TRBJ1-3; 8 positions match TRBD1. The J segment lost 8 bases and the V segment lost 0 bases, leaving 15 bases of the junction unmatched. Germline CDR1 reads WNHNN; CDR2 reads SYGVQD (reference sequence). The CDR3 contains 18 residues. The CDR3 DNA reads TGCGCCAGCAGTGAGTCCCAGTGCAGGGGGCATCGGGTATACACCATATATTTT. Protein: CASSESQCRGHRVYTIYF.

CDR3 nucleotides: TGCGCCAGCAGCTTCAGACAGGGTGAGGCTGAAAAACTGTTTTTT. As protein: CASSFRQGEAEKLFF. This chain uses TRBV5-1 with TRBJ1-4; 7 bases map to TRBD1. CDR1 is SGHRS and CDR2 is YFSETQ in the germline V gene. Trimming at V came to 2 bases and at J to 7 bases, leaving 8 bases not matched to a gene. The CDR3 totals 15 residues.

This chain connects TRBV3-1 (or the pseudogene TRBV3-2) to TRBJ2-7; 8 bases agree with TRBD1. The V gene's germline CDR1 is LGHDT and CDR2 YNNKEL (reference sequence). V dropped 4 bases and J dropped 6; count of bases not matched to a gene: 8. The CDR3 loop spans 14 amino acids. The CDR3 sequence: CASSRPGGRGEQYF. The CDR3 nucleotides are TGTGCCAGCAGCCGACCAGGGGGCCGGGGCGAGCAGTACTTC.